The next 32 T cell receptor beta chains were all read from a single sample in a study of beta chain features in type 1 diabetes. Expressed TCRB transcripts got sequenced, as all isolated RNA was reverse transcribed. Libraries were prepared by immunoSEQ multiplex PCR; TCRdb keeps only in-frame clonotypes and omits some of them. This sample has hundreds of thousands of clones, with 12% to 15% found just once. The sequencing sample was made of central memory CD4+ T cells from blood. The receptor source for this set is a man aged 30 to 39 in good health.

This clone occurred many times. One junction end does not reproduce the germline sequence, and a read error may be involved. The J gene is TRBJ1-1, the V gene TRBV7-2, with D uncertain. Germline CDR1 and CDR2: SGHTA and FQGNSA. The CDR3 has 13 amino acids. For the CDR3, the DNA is TGTGCCAGCACCGTCCGCCTGAACGCTGAAGCTTTCTTT. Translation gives CASTVRLNAEAFF.

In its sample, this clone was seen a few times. For the CDR3, the DNA is TGTGCCAGCAGTGAATCCGGGGGACGGGAAAAACTGTTTTTT. It yields the protein CASSESGGREKLFF. The V and J genes are TRBV2 and TRBJ1-4; possibly TRBD1 for D (5 bases). CDR3 length: 14 amino acids. V lost 2 bases to trimming and J lost 8 bases, with 12 bases between them. CDR1 and CDR2 (germline): SNHLY, FYNNEI. Filled out from reference TRBV2 and TRBJ1-4, the complete variable domain reads EPEVTQTPSHQVTQMGQEVILRCVPISNHLYFYWYRQILGQKVEFLVSFYNNEISEKSEIFDDQFSVERPDGSNFTLKIRSTKLEDSAMYFCASSESGGREKLFFGSGTQLSVL.

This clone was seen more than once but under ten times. This CDR3 reads CSAKKGQRAFF. CDR3 DNA: TGCAGTGCCAAAAAGGGACAGCGGGCTTTCTTT. The chain has TRBV20-1 and TRBJ1-1; TRBD1 aligns across 7 bases. This CDR3 contains 11 residues. The germline CDR1 and CDR2 sequences are DFQATT and SNEGSKA (reference sequence). V dropped 6 bases and J dropped 11; count of bases not matched to a gene: 9.

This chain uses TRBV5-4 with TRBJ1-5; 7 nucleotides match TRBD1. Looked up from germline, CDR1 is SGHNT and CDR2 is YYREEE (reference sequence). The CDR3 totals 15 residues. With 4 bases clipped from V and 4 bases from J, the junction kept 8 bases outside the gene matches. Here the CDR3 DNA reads TGTGCCAGCAGCCACAGCAGGGGGGAGAATCAGCCCCAGCATTTT. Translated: CASSHSRGENQPQHF.

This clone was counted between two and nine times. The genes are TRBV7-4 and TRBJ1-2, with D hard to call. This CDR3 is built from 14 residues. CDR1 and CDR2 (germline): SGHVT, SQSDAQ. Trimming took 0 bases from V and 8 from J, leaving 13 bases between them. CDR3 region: CASSLAPGLGGYTF. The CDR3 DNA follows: TGTGCCAGCAGCTTAGCCCCAGGTCTCGGAGGCTACACCTTC.

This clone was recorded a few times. DNA of the CDR3: TGTGCCAGCTCACGGGTTGGAGGAACTAATGAAAAACTGTTTTTT. This gives the protein CASSRVGGTNEKLFF. The rearrangement joins TRBV18 to TRBJ1-4; D not resolved. The CDR3 is 15 residues long. CDR1 and CDR2 from the germline V gene are KGHSH and LQKENI. Trimming took off 4 bases at V and 1 base at J, with 10 bases between the two ends.

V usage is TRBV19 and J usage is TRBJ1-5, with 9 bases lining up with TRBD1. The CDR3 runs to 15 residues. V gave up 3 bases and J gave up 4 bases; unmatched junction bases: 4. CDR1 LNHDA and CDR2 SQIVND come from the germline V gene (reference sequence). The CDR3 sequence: CASSIRTGENQPQHF. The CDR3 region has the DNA TGTGCCAGTAGTATTAGGACAGGGGAGAATCAGCCCCAGCATTTT.

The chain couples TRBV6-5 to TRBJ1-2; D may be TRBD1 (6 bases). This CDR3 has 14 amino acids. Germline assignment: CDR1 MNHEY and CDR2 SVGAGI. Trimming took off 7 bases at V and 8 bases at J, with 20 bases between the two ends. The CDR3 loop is CASTTDRTGWGYTF. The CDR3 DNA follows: TGTGCCAGCACCACGGACAGAACGGGATGGGGCTACACCTTC.

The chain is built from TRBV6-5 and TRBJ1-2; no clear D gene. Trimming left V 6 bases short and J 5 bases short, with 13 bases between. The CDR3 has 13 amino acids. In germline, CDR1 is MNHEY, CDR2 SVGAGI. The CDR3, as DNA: TGTGCCAGCAGAGACGGAACGGATTATGGCTACACCTTC. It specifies CASRDGTDYGYTF.

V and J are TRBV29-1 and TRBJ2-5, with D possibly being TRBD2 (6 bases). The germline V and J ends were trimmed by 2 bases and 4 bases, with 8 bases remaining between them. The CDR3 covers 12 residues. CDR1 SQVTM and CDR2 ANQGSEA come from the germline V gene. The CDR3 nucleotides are TGCAGCGTTGAATCCGGGGGAGAGACCCAGTACTTC. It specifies CSVESGGETQYF. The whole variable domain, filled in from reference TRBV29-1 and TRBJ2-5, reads SAVISQKPSRDICQRGTSLTIQCQVDSQVTMMFWYRQQPGQSLTLIATANQGSEATYESGFVIDKFPISRPNLTFSTLTVSNMSPEDSSIYLCSVESGGETQYFGPGTRLLVL.

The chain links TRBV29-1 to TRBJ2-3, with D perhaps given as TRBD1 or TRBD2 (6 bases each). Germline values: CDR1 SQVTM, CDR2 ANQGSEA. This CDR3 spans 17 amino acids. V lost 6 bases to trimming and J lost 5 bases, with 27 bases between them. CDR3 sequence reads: CSVGGLADPPGIDTQYF. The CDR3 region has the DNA TGCAGCGTGGGGGGCCTGGCCGACCCGCCGGGCATAGATACGCAGTATTTT.

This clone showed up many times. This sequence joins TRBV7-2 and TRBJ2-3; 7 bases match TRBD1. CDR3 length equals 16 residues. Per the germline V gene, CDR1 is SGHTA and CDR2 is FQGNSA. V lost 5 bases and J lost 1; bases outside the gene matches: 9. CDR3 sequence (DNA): TGTGCCAGCAGCCCACAGGGGCCCGTAGGCACAGATACGCAGTATTTT. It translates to CASSPQGPVGTDTQYF.

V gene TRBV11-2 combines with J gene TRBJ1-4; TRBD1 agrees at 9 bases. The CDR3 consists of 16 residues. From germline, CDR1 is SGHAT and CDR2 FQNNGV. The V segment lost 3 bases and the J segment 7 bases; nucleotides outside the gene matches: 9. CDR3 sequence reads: CASSLGNRGHPEKLFF. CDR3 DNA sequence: TGTGCCAGCAGCTTGGGAAACAGGGGGCATCCTGAAAAACTGTTTTTT.

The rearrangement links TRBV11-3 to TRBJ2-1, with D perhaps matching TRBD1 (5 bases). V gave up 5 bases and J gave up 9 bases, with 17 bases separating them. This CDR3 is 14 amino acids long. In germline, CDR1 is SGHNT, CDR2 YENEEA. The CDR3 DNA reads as TGTGCCAGCAGCAGAAGGGGCTCTACGGGTGAGCAGTTCTTC. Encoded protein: CASSRRGSTGEQFF.

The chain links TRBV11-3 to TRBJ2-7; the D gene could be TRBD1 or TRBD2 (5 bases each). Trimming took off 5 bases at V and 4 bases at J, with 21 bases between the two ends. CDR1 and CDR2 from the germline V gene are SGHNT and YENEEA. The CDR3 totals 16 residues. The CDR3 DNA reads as TGTGCCAGCAGCCAAGATGGGGCCGGGGTCGCATACGAGCAGTACTTC. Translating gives CASSQDGAGVAYEQYF. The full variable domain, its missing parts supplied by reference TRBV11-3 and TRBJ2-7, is EAGVVQSPRYKIIEKKQPVAFWCNPISGHNTLYWYLQNLGQGPELLIRYENEEAVDDSQLPKDRFSAERLKGVDSTLKIQPAELGDSAVYLCASSQDGAGVAYEQYFGPGTRLTVT.

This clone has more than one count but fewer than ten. The DNA of the CDR3 is TGTGCCAGCACGACAGGGGGTCGGGGAAACACCGGGGAGCTGTTTTTT. It yields the protein CASTTGGRGNTGELFF. The V call is TRBV25-1, the J call TRBJ2-2, with 9 bases matching TRBD1. The CDR3 runs to 16 residues. The trim removed 7 bases at V and 2 bases at J, leaving 8 bases unmatched. CDR1 and CDR2 from the germline V gene are MGHDK and SYGVNS.

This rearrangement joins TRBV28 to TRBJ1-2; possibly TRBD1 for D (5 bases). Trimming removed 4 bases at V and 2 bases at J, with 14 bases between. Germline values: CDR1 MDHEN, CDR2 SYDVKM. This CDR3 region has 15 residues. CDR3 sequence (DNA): TGTGCCAGCAGTTCTCCCGCAGGGCGGAACTATGGCTACACCTTC. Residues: CASSSPAGRNYGYTF.

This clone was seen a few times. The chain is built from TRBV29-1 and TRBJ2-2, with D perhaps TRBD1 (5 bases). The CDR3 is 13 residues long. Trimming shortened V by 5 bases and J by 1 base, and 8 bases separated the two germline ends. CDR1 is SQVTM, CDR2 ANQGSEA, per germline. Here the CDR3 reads CSVLQGNTGELFF. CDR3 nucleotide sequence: TGCAGCGTTCTTCAGGGGAACACCGGGGAGCTGTTTTTT.

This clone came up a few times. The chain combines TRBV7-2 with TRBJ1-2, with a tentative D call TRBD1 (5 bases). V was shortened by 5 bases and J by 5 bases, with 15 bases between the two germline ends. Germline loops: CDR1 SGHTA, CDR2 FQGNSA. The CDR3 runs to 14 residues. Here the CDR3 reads CASSRIQELYGYTF. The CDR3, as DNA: TGTGCCAGCAGCCGCATACAGGAGCTGTATGGCTACACCTTC.

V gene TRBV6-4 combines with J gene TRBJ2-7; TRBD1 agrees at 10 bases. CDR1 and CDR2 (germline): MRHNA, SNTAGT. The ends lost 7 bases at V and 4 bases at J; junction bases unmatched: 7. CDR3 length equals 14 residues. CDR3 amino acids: CASTVGTGDYEQYF. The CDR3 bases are TGTGCCAGCACCGTCGGGACAGGGGATTACGAGCAGTACTTC.

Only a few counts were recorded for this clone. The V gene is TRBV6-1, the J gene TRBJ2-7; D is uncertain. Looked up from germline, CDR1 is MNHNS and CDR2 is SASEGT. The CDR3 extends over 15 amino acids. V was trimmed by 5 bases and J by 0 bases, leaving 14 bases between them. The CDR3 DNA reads TGTGCCAGCAGTATATCCCCAGGTAACTCCTACGAGCAGTACGTC. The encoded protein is CASSISPGNSYEQYV.

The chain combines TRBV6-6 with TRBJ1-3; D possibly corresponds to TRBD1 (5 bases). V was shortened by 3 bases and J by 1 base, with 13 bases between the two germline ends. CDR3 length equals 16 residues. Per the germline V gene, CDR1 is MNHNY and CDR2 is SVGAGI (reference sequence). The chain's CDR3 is CASSYGTRHSGNTIYF. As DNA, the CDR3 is TGTGCCAGCAGTTATGGGACTAGACATTCTGGAAACACCATATATTTT.

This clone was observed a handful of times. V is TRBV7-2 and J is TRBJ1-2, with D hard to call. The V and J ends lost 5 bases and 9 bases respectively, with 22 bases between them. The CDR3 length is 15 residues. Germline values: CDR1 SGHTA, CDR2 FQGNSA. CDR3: CASSPPGALPRSYTF. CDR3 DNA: TGTGCCAGCAGCCCCCCTGGAGCCCTCCCGAGAAGCTACACCTTC.

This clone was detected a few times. Here the CDR3 reads CASSHNTEAFF. The CDR3, as DNA: TGTGCCAGCAGCCACAACACTGAAGCTTTCTTT. This chain links TRBV2 with TRBJ1-1; D gene uncertain. The CDR3 has 11 amino acids. The germline V and J ends were trimmed by 6 bases and 2 bases, with 4 bases remaining between them. Germline V CDR1 and CDR2: SNHLY, FYNNEI.

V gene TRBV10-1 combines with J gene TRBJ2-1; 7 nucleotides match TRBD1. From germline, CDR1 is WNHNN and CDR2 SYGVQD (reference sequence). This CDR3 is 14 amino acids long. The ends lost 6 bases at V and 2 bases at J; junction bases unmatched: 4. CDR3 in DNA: TGCGCCAGCAGCGCCGGGACAGCCTACAATGAGCAGTTCTTC. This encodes CASSAGTAYNEQFF.

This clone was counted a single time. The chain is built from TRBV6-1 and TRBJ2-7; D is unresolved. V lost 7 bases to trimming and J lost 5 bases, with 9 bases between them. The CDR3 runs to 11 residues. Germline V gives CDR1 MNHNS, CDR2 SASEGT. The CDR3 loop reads CASIRKDEQYF. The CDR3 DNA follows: TGTGCCAGCATAAGAAAGGACGAGCAGTACTTC.

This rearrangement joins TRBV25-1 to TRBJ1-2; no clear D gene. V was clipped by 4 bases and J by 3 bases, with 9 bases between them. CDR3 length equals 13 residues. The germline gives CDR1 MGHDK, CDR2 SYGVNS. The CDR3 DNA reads TGTGCCAGCAGTGCGGTGAAAGACTATGGCTACACCTTC. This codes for CASSAVKDYGYTF.

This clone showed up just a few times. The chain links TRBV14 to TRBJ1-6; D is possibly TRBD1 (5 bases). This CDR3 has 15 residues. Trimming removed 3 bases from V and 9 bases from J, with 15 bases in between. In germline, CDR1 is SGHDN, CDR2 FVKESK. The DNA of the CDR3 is TGTGCCAGCAGCCAGACAGTCGGGGCGGTTTCACCCCTCCACTTT. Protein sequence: CASSQTVGAVSPLHF.

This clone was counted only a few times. The CDR3 coding sequence is TGTGCCAGCAAGAACAGGGAGGTGAACACTGAAGCTTTCTTT. As protein: CASKNREVNTEAFF. This sequence joins TRBV19 and TRBJ1-1; a possible D gene is TRBD1 (6 bases). Germline values: CDR1 LNHDA, CDR2 SQIVND (reference sequence). The CDR3 runs 14 residues. Between the trimmed V and J ends, which lost 9 bases and 0 bases, there was a span of 14 bases.

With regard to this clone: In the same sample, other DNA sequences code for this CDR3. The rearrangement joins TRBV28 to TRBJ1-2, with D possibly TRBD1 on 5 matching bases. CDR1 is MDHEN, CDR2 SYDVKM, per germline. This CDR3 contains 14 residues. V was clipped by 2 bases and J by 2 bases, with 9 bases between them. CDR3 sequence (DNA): TGTGCCAGCAGTTTAGGGGCGGGGAACTATGGCTACACCTTC. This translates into CASSLGAGNYGYTF.

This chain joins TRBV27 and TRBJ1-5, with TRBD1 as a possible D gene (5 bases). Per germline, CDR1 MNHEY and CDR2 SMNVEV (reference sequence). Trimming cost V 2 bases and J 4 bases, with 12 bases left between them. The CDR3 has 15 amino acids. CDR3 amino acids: CASSLVTGLNQPQHF. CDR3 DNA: TGTGCCAGCAGTTTAGTTACAGGATTGAATCAGCCCCAGCATTTT.

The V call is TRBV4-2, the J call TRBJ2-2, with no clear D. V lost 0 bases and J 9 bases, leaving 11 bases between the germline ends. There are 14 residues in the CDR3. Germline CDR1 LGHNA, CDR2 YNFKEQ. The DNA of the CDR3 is TGTGCCAGCAGCCAAGAGCTAGGAGCCAGGGAGCTGTTTTTT. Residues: CASSQELGARELFF.